The source of this T cell receptor beta chain is a study of T cell repertoires in cytomegalovirus infection. The overall study: Newly reported HLA-C-restricted and thoroughly characterized HLA-B-restricted CMV epitopes were employed. Matching HLA type, along with CMV infection, was indicated by public TCR beta signatures.

The CDR3 covers 13 residues. With V trimmed by 8 bases and J by 4 bases, 3 bases remained unmatched. CDR1 and CDR2 from the germline V gene are SNHLY and FYNNEI. TCRdb fed the reads into MiXCR, producing one record per CDR3 protein. The profile shows hundreds of thousands of distinct CDR3 sequences, approximately 30% of them singletons. Points on this clonotype: Its antigen is as yet unknown.

The sequence was obtained from a human donor in good health (CMV status not recorded). Some clones in this sample may be carry-over from other donors' samples. This material consisted of cultured CD8+ T cells from PBMCs, taken from culture after CMV antigen stimulation. This chain uses TRBV2 with TRBJ2-3, with 10 bases matching TRBD2. The CDR3 loop is CASLGTSADTQYF. The CDR3 DNA reads as TGTGCCAGCTTGGGGACTAGCGCAGATACGCAGTATTTT. Variable domain in full (rest from reference TRBV2 and TRBJ2-3): EPEVTQTPSHQVTQMGQEVILRCVPISNHLYFYWYRQILGQKVEFLVSFYNNEISEKSEIFDDQFSVERPDGSNFTLKIRSTKLEDSAMYFCASLGTSADTQYFGPGTRLTVL.